This T cell receptor beta chain originates from a study of beta chain features in type 1 diabetes. Background on the study: Age and gender were similar between patients and healthy donors, as were cell yields. Study observations and caveats: Within each of all four CD4+ subsets, Type 1 diabetes patients had TCRB CDR3s that were moderately but significantly shorter.

The investigators reverse transcribed all of the isolated RNA, so they sequenced expressed TCRB transcripts. An average about 3.6 million reads came from naive, central memory and regulatory T cell samples. TCRdb's table, derived via immunoSEQ multiplex PCR, lists solely in-frame clones and lacks some. This sample has 310,000 or so clones, with about 15% found just once. This clone has only a few counts. The antigen is not known. V shed 5 bases and J 4 bases; nucleotides not matched to a gene: 8. CDR3 size: 16 residues. The germline CDR1 and CDR2 sequences are SGHTA and FQGNSA. The origin of this receptor is a man aged 18 to 29 with type 1 diabetes. Sequenced material: naive CD4+ T cells from blood. The chain links TRBV7-2 to TRBJ2-2, with 9 positions matching TRBD2. As DNA, the CDR3 is TGTGCCAGCAGCGTCGGACTAGCGATGGGCACCGGGGAGCTGTTTTTT. This sequence encodes CASSVGLAMGTGELFF.